This T cell receptor (beta chain) appears in the sequencing data of a study of blood T cell repertoires in COVID-19. On the study more broadly: Spain, Italy and the United States supplied samples that represented acute and convalescent COVID-19.

Assignments of participants to cohorts depended upon their own reported clinical history. Original analysis: Amplified reference gene primers provided the basis for estimating nucleated cell counts. The assay was immunoSEQ multiplex PCR, and TCRdb's table has in-frame clones only and misses some. From that table come the V and J calls and clone size; the DNA was used to work out D and trimming. The sample holds over 200,000 clones, about 90% seen once. The sequencing input was PBMCs or T cells enriched from blood (not recorded which). The receptor was isolated from a human donor in a cohort exposed to, infected with or recovered from COVID-19 (not recorded which). The donor label of this sample is uncertain.

For the CDR3, the DNA is TGTGCCAGTAGTAGCCCCCGGGGTTTAGGCAATCAGCCCCAGCATTTT. It encodes CASSSPRGLGNQPQHF. The chain combines TRBV19 with TRBJ1-5; D is ambiguous. Germline CDR1 is LNHDA and CDR2 is SQIVND (reference sequence). Trimming cost V 4 bases and J 2 bases, with 15 bases left between them. CDR3 length: 16 residues.